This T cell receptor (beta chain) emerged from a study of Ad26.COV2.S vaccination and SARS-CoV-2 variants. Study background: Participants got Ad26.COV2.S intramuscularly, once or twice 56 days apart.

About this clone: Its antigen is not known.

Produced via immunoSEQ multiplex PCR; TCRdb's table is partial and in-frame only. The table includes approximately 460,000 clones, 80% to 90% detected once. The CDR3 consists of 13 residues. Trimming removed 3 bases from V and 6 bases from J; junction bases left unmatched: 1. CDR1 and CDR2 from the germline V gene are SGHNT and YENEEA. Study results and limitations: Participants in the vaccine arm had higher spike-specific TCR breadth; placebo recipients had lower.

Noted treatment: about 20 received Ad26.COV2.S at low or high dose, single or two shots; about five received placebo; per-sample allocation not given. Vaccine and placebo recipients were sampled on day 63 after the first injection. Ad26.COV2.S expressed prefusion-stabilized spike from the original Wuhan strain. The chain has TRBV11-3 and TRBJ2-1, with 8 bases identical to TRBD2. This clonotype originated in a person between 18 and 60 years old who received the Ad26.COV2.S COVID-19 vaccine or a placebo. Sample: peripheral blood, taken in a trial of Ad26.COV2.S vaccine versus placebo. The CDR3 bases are TGTGCCAGCAGCTTCGGGACTAGCAATGAGCAGTTCTTC. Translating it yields CASSFGTSNEQFF. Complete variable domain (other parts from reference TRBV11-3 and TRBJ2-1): EAGVVQSPRYKIIEKKQPVAFWCNPISGHNTLYWYLQNLGQGPELLIRYENEEAVDDSQLPKDRFSAERLKGVDSTLKIQPAELGDSAVYLCASSFGTSNEQFFGPGTRLTVL.